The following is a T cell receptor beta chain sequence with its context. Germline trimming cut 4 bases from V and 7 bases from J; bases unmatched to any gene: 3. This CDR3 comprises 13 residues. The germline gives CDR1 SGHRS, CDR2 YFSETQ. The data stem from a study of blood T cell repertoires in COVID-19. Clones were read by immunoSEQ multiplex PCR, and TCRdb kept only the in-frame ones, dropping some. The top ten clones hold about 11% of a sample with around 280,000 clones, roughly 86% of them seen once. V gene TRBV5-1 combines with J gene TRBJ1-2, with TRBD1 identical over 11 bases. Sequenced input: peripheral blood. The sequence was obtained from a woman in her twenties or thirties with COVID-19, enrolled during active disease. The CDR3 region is CASSPGQGGGYTF. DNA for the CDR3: TGCGCCAGCAGCCCGGGACAGGGGGGTGGCTACACCTTC. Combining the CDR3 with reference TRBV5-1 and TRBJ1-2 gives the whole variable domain KAGVTQTPRYLIKTRGQQVTLSCSPISGHRSVSWYQQTPGQGLQFLFEYFSETQRNKGNFPGRFSGRQFSNSRSEMNVSTLELGDSALYLCASSPGQGGGYTFGSGTRLTVV.